This T cell receptor beta chain was obtained from a study of CD8 T cells in ankylosing spondylitis. This clonotype was seen a handful of times. Trimming took 3 bases from V and 2 from J; bases not matched to a gene: 2. Germline V gene data show CDR1 as ENHRY and CDR2 as SYGVKD. There are 14 residues in the CDR3. A quantitative 5'-RACE method, one with molecular barcodes, was used to make TCR beta libraries. TCRdb redid the calling of the 5' RACE reads with MiXCR, one entry per CDR3 protein. This table has 150,000 to 200,000 distinct CDR3 sequences, around 17% appearing once. The origin of this receptor is a male donor with ankylosing spondylitis or in good health (not recorded which). The sequencing input was blood, either unsorted or a sorted T cell fraction (not recorded which). The J gene is TRBJ2-7, the V gene TRBV10-3; 9 bases are a match to TRBD2. This CDR3 reads CAISEGLATYEQYF. The CDR3 nucleotides are TGTGCCATCAGTGAAGGACTAGCGACCTACGAGCAGTACTTC.